The 31 T cell receptor beta chains below come from one sample, sequenced in a study of T cell changes during pregnancy in multiple sclerosis. Some clones are missing from TCRdb's copy, which holds only in-frame ones; the method was immunoSEQ multiplex PCR. This table has around 67,000 clones, around 93% appearing once. This material consisted of peripheral blood, taken in the first trimester of pregnancy. These receptors were obtained from a female donor with multiple sclerosis, enrolled in a pregnancy study.

This sequence joins TRBV18 and TRBJ2-3, with 10 bases lining up with TRBD1. Trimming at V came to 3 bases and at J to 5 bases, leaving 5 bases not matched to a gene. CDR3 length: 15 residues. Germline loops: CDR1 KGHSH, CDR2 LQKENI. CDR3 nucleotides: TGTGCCAGCTCACCCGACAGGGGGCGCCAAGATACGCAGTATTTT. Translated, it gives CASSPDRGRQDTQYF.

V usage is TRBV2 and J usage is TRBJ2-3; 8 nucleotides align to TRBD1. The CDR3 is 15 residues long. Germline V gene sequence: CDR1 SNHLY, CDR2 FYNNEI. With V trimmed by 4 bases and J by 0 bases, 3 bases remained unmatched. DNA of the CDR3: TGTGCCAGCAGTGGGACAGGGCATAGCACAGATACGCAGTATTTT. It yields the protein CASSGTGHSTDTQYF.

CDR3 bases: TGTGCCAGCAGCCAAGAATCACCGGGACTAGCGGGATACTACGAGCAGTACTTC. Translated: CASSQESPGLAGYYEQYF. This chain connects TRBV14 to TRBJ2-7; 13 bases map to TRBD2. Germline V gives CDR1 SGHDN, CDR2 FVKESK. Germline trimming cut 0 bases from V and 3 bases from J; bases unmatched to any gene: 8. The CDR3 contains 18 residues.

This clone has a single count. The chain carries TRBV15 and TRBJ1-1; 7 nucleotides align to TRBD1. CDR1 and CDR2 from the germline V gene are LNHNV and YYDKDF (reference sequence). V was pared by 2 bases and J by 2 bases, with 11 bases of the junction left unmatched. The CDR3 has 17 residues. CDR3 nucleotide sequence: TGTGCCACCAGCAGACAAATTCGGACAGGCAGTAACACTGAAGCTTTCTTT. Translation gives CATSRQIRTGSNTEAFF.

This chain uses TRBV5-1 with TRBJ2-1; 8 bases are shared with TRBD1. V dropped 4 bases and J dropped 0; count of bases not matched to a gene: 6. Germline CDR1 and CDR2: SGHRS and YFSETQ. The CDR3 spans 16 residues. The DNA of the CDR3 is TGCGCCAGCAGCCCCCGGACAGGGTTCTCCTACAATGAGCAGTTCTTC. Its translation is CASSPRTGFSYNEQFF.

The J gene is TRBJ1-3, the V gene TRBV29-1; D gene unclear. CDR3 length: 14 residues. Looked up from germline, CDR1 is SQVTM and CDR2 is ANQGSEA. The V and J ends lost 3 bases and 0 bases respectively, with 9 bases between them. CDR3: CSVEKLNSGNTIYF. Here the CDR3 DNA reads TGCAGCGTTGAGAAGCTGAACTCTGGAAACACCATATATTTT. Combining the CDR3 with reference TRBV29-1 and TRBJ1-3 gives the whole variable domain SAVISQKPSRDICQRGTSLTIQCQVDSQVTMMFWYRQQPGQSLTLIATANQGSEATYESGFVIDKFPISRPNLTFSTLTVSNMSPEDSSIYLCSVEKLNSGNTIYFGEGSWLTVV.

This clone appeared a single time. CDR3: CASSLEGLASEQYF. CDR3 nucleotides: TGTGCCAGCAGCTTAGAGGGACTAGCAAGCGAGCAGTACTTC. The rearrangement uses TRBV7-6 and TRBJ2-7; TRBD2 matches 9 bases. With V trimmed by 1 base and J by 6 bases, 4 bases remained unmatched. The CDR3 is 14 amino acids. CDR1 and CDR2 (germline): SGHVS, FNYEAQ.

This rearrangement joins TRBV19 to TRBJ2-5; 7 bases are shared with TRBD2. The junction had 9 bases not matched to a gene; V was cut back by 6 bases and J by 5 bases. This CDR3 spans 14 amino acids. Germline assignment: CDR1 LNHDA and CDR2 SQIVND (reference sequence). CDR3 coding DNA: TGTGCCAGTAGCCCTGAAGCGGGACGGGAGACCCAGTACTTC. Its translation is CASSPEAGRETQYF.

The rearrangement joins TRBV7-3 to TRBJ2-7, with D unresolved. Germline loops: CDR1 SGHTA, CDR2 FQGTGA. V shed 5 bases and J shed 5 bases, with 13 bases lying between them. The CDR3 is 13 residues long. CDR3 region: CASSPSTIHEQYF. In DNA form, the CDR3 reads TGTGCCAGCAGCCCGTCGACAATCCACGAGCAGTACTTC.

The chain carries TRBV6-5 and TRBJ1-2; perhaps TRBD1 as D (5 bases). CDR3 length equals 13 residues. CDR1 and CDR2 from the germline V gene are MNHEY and SVGAGI. The V end lost 0 bases, the J end lost 4 bases, and 6 bases lay between the germline ends. CDR3 sequence (DNA): TGTGCCAGCAGTTACTCCGGGGGCTATGGCTACACCTTC. It yields the protein CASSYSGGYGYTF.

The chain has TRBV5-6 and TRBJ2-5; D not resolved. Germline CDR1 is SGHDT and CDR2 is YYEEEE. The CDR3 spans 14 residues. Trimming took off 1 base at V and 4 bases at J, with 11 bases between the two ends. The chain's CDR3 is CASSLSTYRETQYF. DNA of the CDR3: TGTGCCAGCAGCTTGTCGACGTACAGAGAGACCCAGTACTTC.

This rearrangement joins TRBV19 to TRBJ1-5; the match to TRBD1 covers 10 bases. From germline, CDR1 is LNHDA and CDR2 SQIVND (reference sequence). V lost 6 bases, J lost 5 bases, and 7 bases stayed unmatched. The CDR3 has 15 amino acids. The DNA for the CDR3 is TGTGCCAGTAGCCTGGACAGGGGGTTGGATCAGCCCCAGCATTTT. Protein product: CASSLDRGLDQPQHF. The full variable domain, in which reference TRBV19 and TRBJ1-5 provide the parts outside the CDR3, is DGGITQSPKYLFRKEGQNVTLSCEQNLNHDAMYWYRQDPGQGLRLIYYSQIVNDFQKGDIAEGYSVSREKKESFPLTVTSAQKNPTAFYLCASSLDRGLDQPQHFGDGTRLSIL.

This clone was detected only a few times. J is TRBJ1-2 and V is TRBV9; 7 positions match TRBD1. The CDR3 spans 14 residues. Germline trimming cut 3 bases from V and 8 bases from J; bases unmatched to any gene: 10. Germline CDR1 and CDR2: SGDLS and YYNGEE. CDR3 DNA: TGTGCCAGCAGCGAGGGGTGGGGACAGAAAGGCTACACCTTC. Protein sequence: CASSEGWGQKGYTF.

This chain connects TRBV10-3 to TRBJ1-3; D gene ambiguous. The CDR3 loop spans 16 amino acids. Germline loops: CDR1 ENHRY, CDR2 SYGVKD. The V end was cut by 4 bases, the J end by 0 bases, with 13 bases between. CDR3 in amino acids: CAISGPGGSSGNTIYF. DNA for the CDR3: TGTGCCATCAGTGGTCCTGGTGGTAGCTCTGGAAACACCATATATTTT.

This sequence joins TRBV9 and TRBJ2-1; TRBD2 might be the D (6 bases). V gave up 4 bases and J gave up 0 bases, with 11 bases separating them. The V gene's germline CDR1 is SGDLS and CDR2 YYNGEE. There are 15 residues in the CDR3. CDR3: CASSTDGSSYNEQFF. DNA of the CDR3: TGTGCCAGCAGCACGGACGGGAGCTCCTACAATGAGCAGTTCTTC.

V is TRBV7-9 and J is TRBJ2-1, with 8 bases matching TRBD1. The CDR3 runs to 17 residues. Trimming took 5 bases from V and 0 from J; bases not matched to a gene: 9. The germline V gene has CDR1 SEHNR and CDR2 FQNEAQ (reference sequence). CDR3 residues: CASSQRTGTLSYNEQFF. CDR3 nucleotides: TGTGCCAGCAGCCAAAGGACAGGGACCCTCTCCTACAATGAGCAGTTCTTC.

The chain carries TRBV7-6 and TRBJ2-1; perhaps TRBD2 as D (6 bases). V gave up 1 base and J gave up 4 bases, with 11 bases separating them. CDR3 length: 15 residues. CDR1 and CDR2 from the germline V gene are SGHVS and FNYEAQ. In nucleotides, the CDR3 is TGTGCCAGCAGCTTAGGAGCGGGCCTATACAATGAGCAGTTCTTC. Its translation: CASSLGAGLYNEQFF. Full variable domain (remainder filled in from reference TRBV7-6 and TRBJ2-1): GAGVSQSPRYKVTKRGQDVALRCDPISGHVSLYWYRQALGQGPEFLTYFNYEAQQDKSGLPNDRFSAERPEGSISTLTIQRTEQRDSAMYRCASSLGAGLYNEQFFGPGTRLTVL.

The chain carries TRBV7-9 and TRBJ2-3, with a possible D match to TRBD2 (5 bases). The CDR3 totals 12 residues. Germline CDR1 and CDR2: SEHNR and FQNEAQ (reference sequence). Trimming took off 5 bases at V and 3 bases at J, with 6 bases between the two ends. As DNA, the CDR3 is TGTGCCAGCAGCCGAGGGACAGATACGCAGTATTTT. The encoded protein is CASSRGTDTQYF. The complete variable domain, with remaining parts taken from reference TRBV7-9 and TRBJ2-3, reads DTGVSQNPRHKITKRGQNVTFRCDPISEHNRLYWYRQTLGQGPEFLTYFQNEAQLEKSRLLSDRFSAERPKGSFSTLEIQRTEQGDSAMYLCASSRGTDTQYFGPGTRLTVL.

The table lists this clone with a count of one. The V and J genes are TRBV4-2 and TRBJ2-7, with TRBD2 identical over 7 bases. There are 15 residues in the CDR3. The junction had 5 bases not matched to a gene; V was cut back by 0 bases and J by 3 bases. CDR1 LGHNA and CDR2 YNFKEQ come from the germline V gene. The CDR3 nucleotides read TGTGCCAGCAGCCAAGAATGGGCTAGCGGCTACGAGCAGTACTTC. Amino acids: CASSQEWASGYEQYF.

This chain connects TRBV7-9 to TRBJ2-1, with 8 bases aligning to TRBD2. The CDR3 runs to 16 residues. The V gene end was trimmed by 3 bases and the J gene end by 6 bases; junction bases not matched to a gene: 10. The germline V gene has CDR1 SEHNR and CDR2 FQNEAQ (reference sequence). The CDR3 here is CASSFIPGGAPNEQFF. In nucleotides, the CDR3 is TGTGCCAGCAGCTTTATACCGGGAGGGGCTCCCAATGAGCAGTTCTTC. The entire variable domain, with the rest obtained from reference TRBV7-9 and TRBJ2-1, is as follows: DTGVSQNPRHKITKRGQNVTFRCDPISEHNRLYWYRQTLGQGPEFLTYFQNEAQLEKSRLLSDRFSAERPKGSFSTLEIQRTEQGDSAMYLCASSFIPGGAPNEQFFGPGTRLTVL.

The gene calls are TRBV6-1 and TRBJ2-3; 7 bases fit TRBD2. Germline CDR1 is MNHNS and CDR2 is SASEGT. With V trimmed by 0 bases and J by 5 bases, 5 bases remained unmatched. This CDR3 contains 15 residues. CDR3 residues: CASSEAWGGGDTQYF. CDR3 in DNA: TGTGCCAGCAGTGAAGCTTGGGGGGGTGGAGATACGCAGTATTTT.

V usage is TRBV7-9 and J usage is TRBJ2-7; D may be TRBD1 (6 bases). Germline V gene data show CDR1 as SEHNR and CDR2 as FQNEAQ (reference sequence). The CDR3 consists of 15 residues. Trimming pared 4 bases from V and 0 bases from J, leaving 13 bases between. The CDR3 DNA is TGTGCCAGCAGCTCCCCCGACAGGAACTCCTACGAGCAGTACTTC. Translation: CASSSPDRNSYEQYF.

The chain links TRBV5-4 to TRBJ1-1; 7 positions match TRBD1. Germline trimming cut 5 bases from V and 2 bases from J; bases unmatched to any gene: 9. Per the germline V gene, CDR1 is SGHNT and CDR2 is YYREEE (reference sequence). The CDR3 totals 15 residues. CDR3 coding DNA: TGTGCCAGCAGTCCTCCGGGACAGCTAAACACTGAAGCTTTCTTT. Its translation is CASSPPGQLNTEAFF. The full variable domain, in which reference TRBV5-4 and TRBJ1-1 provide the parts outside the CDR3, is ETGVTQSPTHLIKTRGQQVTLRCSSQSGHNTVSWYQQALGQGPQFIFQYYREEENGRGNFPPRFSGLQFPNYSSELNVNALELDDSALYLCASSPPGQLNTEAFFGQGTRLTVV.

The count of this clone is one. V usage is TRBV5-5 and J usage is TRBJ2-7; 9 bases map to TRBD1. The germline V gene encodes CDR1 SGHKS and CDR2 YYEKEE (reference sequence). CDR3 size: 15 residues. Germline trimming cut 2 bases from V and 4 bases from J; bases unmatched to any gene: 7. The CDR3 DNA reads as TGTGCCAGCAGCTTACCGGGACAGGGTTTATACGAGCAGTACTTC. Its protein product is CASSLPGQGLYEQYF.

A note on this clone: The junction departs from germline at one end; a sequencing error may be responsible. This chain connects TRBV7-7 to TRBJ2-1, with 7 nucleotides matching TRBD2. The V gene's germline CDR1 is SSHAT and CDR2 FNYEAQ (reference sequence). The CDR3 runs to 17 residues. DNA of the CDR3: TGTGCTAGCAGCTTAGGGTTGTGGGAGGGCCGTTCCAATGAGCAGTTCTTC. Protein: CASSLGLWEGRSNEQFF. Supplemented by reference TRBV7-7 and TRBJ2-1, the full variable domain reads GAGVSQSPRYKVTKRGQDVTLRCDPISSHATLYWYQQALGQGPEFLTYFNYEAQPDKSGLPSDRFSAERPEGSISTLTIQRTEQRDSAMYRCASSLGLWEGRSNEQFFGPGTRLTVL.

V is TRBV4-1 and J is TRBJ2-7; maybe TRBD1 (6 bases). Trimming took 3 bases from V and 3 from J, leaving 15 bases between them. The CDR3 consists of 15 residues. The V gene's germline CDR1 is MGHRA and CDR2 YSYEKL. CDR3 amino acids: CASSHFATGHYEQYF. CDR3 DNA sequence: TGCGCCAGCAGCCACTTCGCGACAGGCCACTACGAGCAGTACTTC.

This chain's CDR3 is CSVEDLLTENNEQFF. The CDR3 region has the DNA TGCAGCGTTGAAGATCTACTAACCGAGAACAATGAGCAGTTCTTC. The chain combines TRBV29-1 with TRBJ2-1; D remains ambiguous. Per the germline V gene, CDR1 is SQVTM and CDR2 is ANQGSEA. The V gene lost 0 bases and the J gene lost 5 bases, with 14 bases spanning the gap. The CDR3 runs to 15 residues.

The chain is built from TRBV9 and TRBJ2-1, with a possible D match to TRBD2 (5 bases). The CDR3 loop spans 17 amino acids. V lost 0 bases to trimming and J lost 0 bases, with 13 bases between them. CDR1 and CDR2 from the germline V gene are SGDLS and YYNGEE. The CDR3 DNA follows: TGTGCCAGCAGCGTAGGACTATCGGTCAGCTCCTACAATGAGCAGTTCTTC. Translation: CASSVGLSVSSYNEQFF.

The chain links TRBV19 to TRBJ2-7; TRBD2 matches 9 bases. The V gene end was trimmed by 5 bases and the J gene end by 6 bases; junction bases not matched to a gene: 8. The length of the CDR3 is 14 residues. Germline V gene sequence: CDR1 LNHDA, CDR2 SQIVND (reference sequence). Written as DNA, the CDR3 is TGTGCCAGTAGTCGGGCTAGCGGGAATGGCGAGCAGTACTTC. Its translation is CASSRASGNGEQYF. The full variable domain, rest sourced from reference TRBV19 and TRBJ2-7, is DGGITQSPKYLFRKEGQNVTLSCEQNLNHDAMYWYRQDPGQGLRLIYYSQIVNDFQKGDIAEGYSVSREKKESFPLTVTSAQKNPTAFYLCASSRASGNGEQYFGPGTRLTVT.

This chain connects TRBV11-3 to TRBJ2-4; D is uncertain. CDR3 length: 13 amino acids. The V end was cut by 3 bases, the J end by 8 bases, with 11 bases between. The germline gives CDR1 SGHNT, CDR2 YENEEA. CDR3 coding DNA: TGTGCCAGCAGCTTCTCAACAGTAGACATTCAGTACTTC. Translation gives CASSFSTVDIQYF.

This clone rates as medium-sized. The rearrangement links TRBV5-1 to TRBJ2-3, with D possibly being TRBD1 (5 bases). Trimming removed 4 bases at V and 2 bases at J, with 17 bases between. Germline-derived CDR1 and CDR2 are SGHRS and YFSETQ. This CDR3 is 16 amino acids long. Written as DNA, the CDR3 is TGCGCCAGCAGCCTTCGAAGGGGCGGAAACACAGATACGCAGTATTTT. Residues: CASSLRRGGNTDTQYF. Filled out from reference TRBV5-1 and TRBJ2-3, the complete variable domain reads KAGVTQTPRYLIKTRGQQVTLSCSPISGHRSVSWYQQTPGQGLQFLFEYFSETQRNKGNFPGRFSGRQFSNSRSEMNVSTLELGDSALYLCASSLRRGGNTDTQYFGPGTRLTVL.